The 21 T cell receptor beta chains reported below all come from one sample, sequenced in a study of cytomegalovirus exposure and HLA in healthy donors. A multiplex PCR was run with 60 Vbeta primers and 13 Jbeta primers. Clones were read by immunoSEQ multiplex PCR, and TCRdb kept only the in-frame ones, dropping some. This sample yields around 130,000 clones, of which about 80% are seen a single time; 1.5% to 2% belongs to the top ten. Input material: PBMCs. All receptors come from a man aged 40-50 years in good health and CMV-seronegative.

In DNA form, the CDR3 reads TGTGCCAGCAGCTTAATGGACAGCGACAATGAGCAGTTCTTC. Translated: CASSLMDSDNEQFF. The chain is built from TRBV7-2 and TRBJ2-1; D possibly corresponds to TRBD1 (6 bases). V dropped 2 bases and J dropped 5 bases, with 10 bases sitting between them. CDR1 SGHTA and CDR2 FQGNSA come from the germline V gene. The CDR3 loop spans 14 amino acids.

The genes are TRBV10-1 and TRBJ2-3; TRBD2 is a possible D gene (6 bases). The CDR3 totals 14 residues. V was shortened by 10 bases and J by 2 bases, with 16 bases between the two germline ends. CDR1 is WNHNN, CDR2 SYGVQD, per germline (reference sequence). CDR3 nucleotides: TGCGCCACCCGGGACTCTGCGGACACAGATACGCAGTATTTT. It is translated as CATRDSADTDTQYF.

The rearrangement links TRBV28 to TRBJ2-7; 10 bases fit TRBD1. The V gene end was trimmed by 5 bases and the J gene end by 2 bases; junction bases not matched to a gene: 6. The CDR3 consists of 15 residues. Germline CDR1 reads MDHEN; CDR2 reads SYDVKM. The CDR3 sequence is CASSEAGTGAYEQYF. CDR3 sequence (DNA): TGTGCCAGCAGTGAGGCCGGGACAGGGGCCTACGAGCAGTACTTC.

CDR3 nucleotide sequence: TGTGCCAGCAGACAGGGGGCCCTCACCGGGGAGCTGTTTTTT. Its protein is CASRQGALTGELFF. The V and J genes are TRBV6-5 and TRBJ2-2, with 9 nucleotides matching TRBD1. The CDR3 is made up of 14 amino acids. Germline assignment: CDR1 MNHEY and CDR2 SVGAGI. V shed 6 bases, J shed 4 bases, and the junction held 3 bases outside the gene matches.

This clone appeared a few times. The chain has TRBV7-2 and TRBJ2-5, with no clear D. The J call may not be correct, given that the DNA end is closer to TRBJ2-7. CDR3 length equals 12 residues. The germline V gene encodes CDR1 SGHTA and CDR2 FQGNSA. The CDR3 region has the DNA TGTGCCAGCAGCTCTACCCCTATCGAGCAGTACTTC. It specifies CASSSTPIEQYF.

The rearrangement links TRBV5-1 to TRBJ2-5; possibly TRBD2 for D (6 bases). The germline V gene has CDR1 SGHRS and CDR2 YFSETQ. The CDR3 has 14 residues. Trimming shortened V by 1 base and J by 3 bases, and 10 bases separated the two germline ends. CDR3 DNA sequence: TGCGCCAGCAGCTTGACATGGGGGGAAGAGACCCAGTACTTC. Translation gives CASSLTWGEETQYF.

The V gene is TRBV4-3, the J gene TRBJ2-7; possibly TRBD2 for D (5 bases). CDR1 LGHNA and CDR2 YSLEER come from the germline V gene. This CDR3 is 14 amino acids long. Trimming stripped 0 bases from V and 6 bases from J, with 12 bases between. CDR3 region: CASSQELVEGEQYF. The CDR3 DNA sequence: TGCGCCAGCAGCCAAGAACTGGTCGAGGGCGAGCAGTACTTC.

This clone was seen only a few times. CDR3 amino acids: CASSYTGQGDEKLFF. The CDR3 DNA reads TGTGCCAGCAGTTACACGGGACAGGGGGACGAAAAACTGTTTTTT. The genes are TRBV6-5 and TRBJ1-4; 11 bases match TRBD1. The CDR3 runs to 15 residues. V shed 2 bases and J 8 bases; nucleotides not matched to a gene: 4. Germline CDR1 and CDR2: MNHEY and SVGAGI.

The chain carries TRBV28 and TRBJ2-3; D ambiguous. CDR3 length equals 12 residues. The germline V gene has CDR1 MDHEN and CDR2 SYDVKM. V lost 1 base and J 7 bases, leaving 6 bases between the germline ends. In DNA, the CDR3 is TGTGCCAGCAGTTTATTGGGCCATACGCAGTATTTT. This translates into CASSLLGHTQYF.

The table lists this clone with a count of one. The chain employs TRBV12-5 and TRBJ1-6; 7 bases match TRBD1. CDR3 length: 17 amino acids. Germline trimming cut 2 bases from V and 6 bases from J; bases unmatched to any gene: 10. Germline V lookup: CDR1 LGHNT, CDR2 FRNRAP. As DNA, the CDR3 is TGTGCTAGTGGTTTGTCCCCCGACGGGACAGTTAATTCACCCCTCCACTTT. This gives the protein CASGLSPDGTVNSPLHF.

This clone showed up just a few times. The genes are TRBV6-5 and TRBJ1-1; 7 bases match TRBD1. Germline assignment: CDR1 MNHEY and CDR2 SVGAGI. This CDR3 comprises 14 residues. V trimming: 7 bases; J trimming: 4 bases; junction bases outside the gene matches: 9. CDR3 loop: CASTTGTAGTEAFF. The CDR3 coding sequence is TGTGCCAGCACCACCGGGACAGCCGGCACTGAAGCTTTCTTT.

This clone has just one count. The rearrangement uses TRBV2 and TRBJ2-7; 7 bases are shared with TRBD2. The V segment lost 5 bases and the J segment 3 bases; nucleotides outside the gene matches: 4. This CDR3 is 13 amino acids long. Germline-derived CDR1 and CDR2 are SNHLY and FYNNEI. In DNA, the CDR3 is TGTGCCAGCAGTTCCGGACTAGACTACGAGCAGTACTTC. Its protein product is CASSSGLDYEQYF.

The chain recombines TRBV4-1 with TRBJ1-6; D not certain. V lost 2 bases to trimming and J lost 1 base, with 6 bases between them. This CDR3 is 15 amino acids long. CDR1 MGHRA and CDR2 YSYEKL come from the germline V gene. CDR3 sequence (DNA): TGCGCCAGCAGCCAACAGGTTTCCTATAATTCACCCCTCCACTTT. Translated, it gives CASSQQVSYNSPLHF.

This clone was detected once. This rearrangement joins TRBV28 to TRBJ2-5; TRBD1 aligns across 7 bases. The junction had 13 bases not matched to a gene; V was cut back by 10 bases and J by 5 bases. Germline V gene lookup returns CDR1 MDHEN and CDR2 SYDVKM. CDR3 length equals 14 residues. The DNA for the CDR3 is TGTGCCAATTCCTGTTACAGGGGTGAGGAGACCCAGTACTTC. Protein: CANSCYRGEETQYF.

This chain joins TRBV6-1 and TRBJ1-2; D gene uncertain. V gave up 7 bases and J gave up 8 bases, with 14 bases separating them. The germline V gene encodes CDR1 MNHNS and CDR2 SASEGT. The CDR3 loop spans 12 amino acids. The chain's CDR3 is CASNPLFEGYTF. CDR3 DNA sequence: TGTGCCAGCAATCCCCTGTTCGAGGGCTACACCTTC.

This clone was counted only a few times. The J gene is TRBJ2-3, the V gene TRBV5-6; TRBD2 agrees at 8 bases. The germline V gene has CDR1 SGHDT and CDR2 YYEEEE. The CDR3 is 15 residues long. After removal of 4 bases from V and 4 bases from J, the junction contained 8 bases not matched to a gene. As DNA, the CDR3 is TGTGCCAGCAGCCGAATACGGGGGGGAGCAGATACGCAGTATTTT. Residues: CASSRIRGGADTQYF.

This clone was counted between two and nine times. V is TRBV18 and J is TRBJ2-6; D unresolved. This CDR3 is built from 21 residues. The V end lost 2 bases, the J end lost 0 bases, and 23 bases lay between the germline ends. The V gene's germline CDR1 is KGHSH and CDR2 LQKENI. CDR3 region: CASSPRITAKTDSSGANVLTF. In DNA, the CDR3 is TGTGCCAGCTCACCAAGAATAACAGCAAAAACCGATAGCTCTGGGGCCAACGTCCTGACTTTC.

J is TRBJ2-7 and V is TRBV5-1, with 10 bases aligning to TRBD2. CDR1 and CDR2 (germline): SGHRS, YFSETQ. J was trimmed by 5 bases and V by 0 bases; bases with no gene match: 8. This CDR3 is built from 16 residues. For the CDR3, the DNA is TGCGCCAGCAGCTTGGAATTAGCGGGGGGCTCGGACGAGCAGTACTTC. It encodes CASSLELAGGSDEQYF. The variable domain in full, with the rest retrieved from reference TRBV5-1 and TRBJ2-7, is KAGVTQTPRYLIKTRGQQVTLSCSPISGHRSVSWYQQTPGQGLQFLFEYFSETQRNKGNFPGRFSGRQFSNSRSEMNVSTLELGDSALYLCASSLELAGGSDEQYFGPGTRLTVT.

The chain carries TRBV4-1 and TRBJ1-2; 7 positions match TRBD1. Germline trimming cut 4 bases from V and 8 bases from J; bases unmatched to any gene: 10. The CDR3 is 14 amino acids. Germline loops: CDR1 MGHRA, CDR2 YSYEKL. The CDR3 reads CASSLPGQRIGYTF. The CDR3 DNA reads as TGCGCCAGCAGCCTTCCGGGACAGCGGATCGGCTACACCTTC.

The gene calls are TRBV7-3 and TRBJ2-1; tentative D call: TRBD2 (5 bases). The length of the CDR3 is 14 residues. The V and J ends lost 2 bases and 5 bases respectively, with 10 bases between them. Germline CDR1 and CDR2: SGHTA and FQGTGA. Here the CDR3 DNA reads TGTGCCAGCAGCTTACCAGAACTAGACAATGAGCAGTTCTTC. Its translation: CASSLPELDNEQFF.

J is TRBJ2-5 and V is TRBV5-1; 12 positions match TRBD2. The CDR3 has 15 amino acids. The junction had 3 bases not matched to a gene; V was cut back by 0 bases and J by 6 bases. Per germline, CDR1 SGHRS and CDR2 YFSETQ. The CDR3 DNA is TGCGCCAGCAGCTTGGTGACTAGCGGGGGACAGACCCAGTACTTC. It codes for CASSLVTSGGQTQYF.